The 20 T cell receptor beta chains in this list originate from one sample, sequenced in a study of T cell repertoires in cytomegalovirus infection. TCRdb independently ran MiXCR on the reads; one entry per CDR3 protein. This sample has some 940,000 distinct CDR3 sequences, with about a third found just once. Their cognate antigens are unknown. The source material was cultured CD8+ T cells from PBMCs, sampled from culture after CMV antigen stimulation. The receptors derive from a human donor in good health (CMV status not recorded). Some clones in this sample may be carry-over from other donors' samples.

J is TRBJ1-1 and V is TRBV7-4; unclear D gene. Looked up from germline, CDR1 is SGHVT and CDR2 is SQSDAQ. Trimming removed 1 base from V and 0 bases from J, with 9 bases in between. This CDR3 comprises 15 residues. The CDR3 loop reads CASSLVDGLNTEAFF. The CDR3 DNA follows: TGTGCCAGCAGCTTAGTAGACGGCCTGAACACTGAAGCTTTCTTT.

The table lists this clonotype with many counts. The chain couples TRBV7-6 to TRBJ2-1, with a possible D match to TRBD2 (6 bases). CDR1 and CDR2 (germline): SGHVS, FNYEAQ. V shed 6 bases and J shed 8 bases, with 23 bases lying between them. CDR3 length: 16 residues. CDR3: CASSLALSGAADEQFF. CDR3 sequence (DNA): TGTGCCAGCAGTCTTGCTCTTAGCGGAGCCGCGGATGAGCAGTTCTTC.

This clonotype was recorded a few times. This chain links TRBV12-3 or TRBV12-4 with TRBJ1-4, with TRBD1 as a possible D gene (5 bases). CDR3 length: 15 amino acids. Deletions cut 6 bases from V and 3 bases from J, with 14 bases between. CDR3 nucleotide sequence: TGTGCCAGCAGGGATACAGGACTCCCTAATGAAAAACTGTTTTTT. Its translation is CASRDTGLPNEKLFF.

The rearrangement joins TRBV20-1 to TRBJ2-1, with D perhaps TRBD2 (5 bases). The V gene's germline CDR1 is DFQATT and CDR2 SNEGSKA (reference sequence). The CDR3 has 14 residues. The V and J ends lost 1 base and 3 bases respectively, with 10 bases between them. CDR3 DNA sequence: TGCAGTGCTAGAGCCGACTATGGCTACAATGAGCAGTTCTTC. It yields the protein CSARADYGYNEQFF.

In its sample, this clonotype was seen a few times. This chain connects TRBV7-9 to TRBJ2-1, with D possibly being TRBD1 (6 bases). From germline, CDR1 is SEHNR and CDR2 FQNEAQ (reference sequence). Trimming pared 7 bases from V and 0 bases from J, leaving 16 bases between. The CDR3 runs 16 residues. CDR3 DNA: TGTGCCAGCACCGATATTGACAGGAGCTCCTACAATGAGCAGTTCTTC. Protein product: CASTDIDRSSYNEQFF.

CDR3 DNA: TGTGCCAGCAGCCCCCCTCGCGGGGAGGTTTACACTGAAGCTTTCTTT. It encodes CASSPPRGEVYTEAFF. J is TRBJ1-1 and V is TRBV6-1; D is uncertain. With 6 bases removed from V and 3 bases from J, the gap between germline ends came to 20 bases. The CDR3 runs to 16 residues. The germline CDR1 and CDR2 sequences are MNHNS and SASEGT.

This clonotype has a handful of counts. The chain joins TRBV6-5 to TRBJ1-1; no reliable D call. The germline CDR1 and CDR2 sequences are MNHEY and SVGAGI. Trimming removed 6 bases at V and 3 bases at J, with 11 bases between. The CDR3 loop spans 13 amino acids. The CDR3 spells CASSWNRDTEAFF. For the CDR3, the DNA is TGTGCCAGCAGCTGGAACCGGGACACTGAAGCTTTCTTT.

The CDR3 reads CASRLTGGGTEAFF. In nucleotides, the CDR3 is TGTGCCAGCAGGTTAACAGGGGGTGGCACTGAAGCTTTCTTT. V and J are TRBV13 and TRBJ1-1, with TRBD1 matching 8 bases. The V segment lost 6 bases and the J segment 4 bases; nucleotides outside the gene matches: 7. Germline CDR1 reads PRHDT; CDR2 reads FYEKMQ (reference sequence). The CDR3 loop spans 14 amino acids.

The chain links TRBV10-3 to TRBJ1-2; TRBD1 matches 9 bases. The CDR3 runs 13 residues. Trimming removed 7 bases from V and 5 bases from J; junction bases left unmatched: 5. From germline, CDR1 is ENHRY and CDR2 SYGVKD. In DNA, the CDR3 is TGTGCCATCAAAGGGGACAGGGATTATGGCTACACCTTC. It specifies CAIKGDRDYGYTF.

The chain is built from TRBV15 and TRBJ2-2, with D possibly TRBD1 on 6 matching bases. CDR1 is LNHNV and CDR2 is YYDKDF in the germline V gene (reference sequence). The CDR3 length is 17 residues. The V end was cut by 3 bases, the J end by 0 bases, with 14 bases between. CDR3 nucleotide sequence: TGTGCCACCAGCAGGACCGGGACACCGCCGAACACCGGGGAGCTGTTTTTT. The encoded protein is CATSRTGTPPNTGELFF.

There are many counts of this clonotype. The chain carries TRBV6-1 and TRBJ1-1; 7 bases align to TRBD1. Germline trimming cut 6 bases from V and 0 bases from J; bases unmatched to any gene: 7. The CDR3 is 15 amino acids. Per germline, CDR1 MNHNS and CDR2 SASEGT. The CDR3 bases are TGTGCCAGCAGAAATAACAGGGGCCTGAACACTGAAGCTTTCTTT. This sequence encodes CASRNNRGLNTEAFF.

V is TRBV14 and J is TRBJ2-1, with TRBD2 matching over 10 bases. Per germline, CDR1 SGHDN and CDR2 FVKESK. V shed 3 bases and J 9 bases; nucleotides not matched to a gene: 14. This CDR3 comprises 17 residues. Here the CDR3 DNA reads TGTGCCAGCAGCCAGGCGATGGGACTAGCGACCTGGGTTGAGCAGTTCTTC. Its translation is CASSQAMGLATWVEQFF. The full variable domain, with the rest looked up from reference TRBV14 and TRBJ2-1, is EAGVTQFPSHSVIEKGQTVTLRCDPISGHDNLYWYRRVMGKEIKFLLHFVKESKQDESGMPNNRFLAERTGGTYSTLKVQPAELEDSGVYFCASSQAMGLATWVEQFFGPGTRLTVL.

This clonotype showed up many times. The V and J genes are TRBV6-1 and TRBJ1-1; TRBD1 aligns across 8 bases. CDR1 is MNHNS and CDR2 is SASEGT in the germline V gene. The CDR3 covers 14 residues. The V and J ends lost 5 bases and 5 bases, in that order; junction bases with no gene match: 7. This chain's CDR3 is CASSNWTGRTEAFF. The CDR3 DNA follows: TGTGCCAGCAGTAATTGGACAGGGAGGACTGAAGCTTTCTTT.

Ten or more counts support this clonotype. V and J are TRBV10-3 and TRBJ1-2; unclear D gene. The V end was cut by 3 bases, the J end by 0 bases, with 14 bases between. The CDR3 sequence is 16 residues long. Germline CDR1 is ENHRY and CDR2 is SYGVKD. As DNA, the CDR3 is TGTGCCATCAGTGACTTGAGACGGACTTCTAACTATGGCTACACCTTC. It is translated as CAISDLRRTSNYGYTF.

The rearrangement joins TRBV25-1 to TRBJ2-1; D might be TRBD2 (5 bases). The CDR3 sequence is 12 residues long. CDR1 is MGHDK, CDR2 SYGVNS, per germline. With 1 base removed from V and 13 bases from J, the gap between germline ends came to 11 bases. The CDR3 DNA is TGTGCCAGCAGTGAATCTAAGACTACACAGTTCTTC. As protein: CASSESKTTQFF.

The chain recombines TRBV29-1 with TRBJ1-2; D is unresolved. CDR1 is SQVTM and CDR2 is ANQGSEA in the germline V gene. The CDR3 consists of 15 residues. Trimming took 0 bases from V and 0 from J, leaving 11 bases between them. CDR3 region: CSVEEGSTTNYGYTF. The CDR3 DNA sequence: TGCAGCGTTGAAGAAGGGAGCACGACTAACTATGGCTACACCTTC.

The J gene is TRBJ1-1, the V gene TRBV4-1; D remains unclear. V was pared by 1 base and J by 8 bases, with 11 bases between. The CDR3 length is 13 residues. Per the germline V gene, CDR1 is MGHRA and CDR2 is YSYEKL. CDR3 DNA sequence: TGCGCCAGCAGCCAAGGGTCGAACAGCGAAGCTTTCTTT. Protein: CASSQGSNSEAFF.

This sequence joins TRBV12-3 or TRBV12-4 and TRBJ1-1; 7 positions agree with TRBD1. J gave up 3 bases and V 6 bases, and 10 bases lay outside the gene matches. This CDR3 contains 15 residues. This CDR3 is CASRTLRQGYTEAFF. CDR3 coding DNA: TGTGCCAGCAGAACCCTCAGACAGGGCTACACTGAAGCTTTCTTT.

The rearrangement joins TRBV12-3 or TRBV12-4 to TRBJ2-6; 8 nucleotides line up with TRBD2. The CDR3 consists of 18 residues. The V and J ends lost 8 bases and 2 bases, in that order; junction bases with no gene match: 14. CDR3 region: CASAVYSGAIPGANVLTF. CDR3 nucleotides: TGTGCCAGCGCAGTTTATAGCGGGGCGATTCCTGGGGCCAACGTCCTGACTTTC.

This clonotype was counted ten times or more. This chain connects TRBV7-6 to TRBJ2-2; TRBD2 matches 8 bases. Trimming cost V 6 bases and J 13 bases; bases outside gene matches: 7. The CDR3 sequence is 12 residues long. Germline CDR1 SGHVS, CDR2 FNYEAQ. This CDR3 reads CASSPGGAPLFF. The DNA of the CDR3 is TGTGCCAGCAGTCCCGGGGGGGCCCCGCTGTTTTTT.